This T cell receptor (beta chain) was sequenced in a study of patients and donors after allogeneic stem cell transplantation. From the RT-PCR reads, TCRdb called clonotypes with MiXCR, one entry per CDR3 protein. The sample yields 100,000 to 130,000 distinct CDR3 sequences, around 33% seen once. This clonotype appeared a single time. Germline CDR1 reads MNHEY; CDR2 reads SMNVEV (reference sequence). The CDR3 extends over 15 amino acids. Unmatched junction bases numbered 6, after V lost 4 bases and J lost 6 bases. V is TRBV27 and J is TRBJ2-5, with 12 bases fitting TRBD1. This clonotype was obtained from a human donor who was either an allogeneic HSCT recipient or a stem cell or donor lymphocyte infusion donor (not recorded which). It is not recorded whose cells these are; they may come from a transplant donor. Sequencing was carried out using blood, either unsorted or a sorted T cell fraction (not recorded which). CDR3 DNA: TGTGCCAGCAGTTCCGGGACAGGGGGCGCCCAGACCCAGTACTTC. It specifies CASSSGTGGAQTQYF.